This T cell receptor beta chain was obtained from a study of OX40 agonist ivuxolimab in advanced cancers. Study in general: While on treatment, patients had intravenous ivuxolimab at 0.01 to 10 mg/kg every 2 weeks.

Some clones are missing from TCRdb's copy, which holds only in-frame ones; the method was immunoSEQ multiplex PCR. The sample has approximately 18,000 clones; roughly 73% are singletons. The study, taken as a whole, reports: In the expanded peripheral T cells, antigen specificity was never determined.

V was clipped by 2 bases and J by 3 bases, with 9 bases between them. The CDR3 consists of 13 residues. Germline V gene data show CDR1 as SGDLS and CDR2 as YYNGEE. Concerning this clone itself: Its antigen remains unidentified.

V usage is TRBV9 and J usage is TRBJ2-7; TRBD1 might be the D (6 bases). This sample comprised CD4+ or CD8+ T cells sorted from blood, obtained in a trial of the OX40 agonist ivuxolimab. The receptor comes from an adult with an advanced solid tumor such as melanoma, head and neck, liver or kidney cancer. The CDR3 nucleotides are TGTGCCAGCAGCGTTCGGACAGACTACGAGCAGTACTTC. Translating it yields CASSVRTDYEQYF. The full variable domain, its missing parts supplied by reference TRBV9 and TRBJ2-7, is DSGVTQTPKHLITATGQRVTLRCSPRSGDLSVYWYQQSLDQGLQFLIQYYNGEERAKGNILERFSAQQFPDLHSELNLSSLELGDSALYFCASSVRTDYEQYFGPGTRLTVT.